This T cell receptor beta chain was found in a study of persistence of HIV-infected CD4 T cells. Lysates of CMV-infected fibroblasts at around 9.8 ug/mL stimulated these cells. Sorting selected CD4+ T cells upregulating both CD40 ligand and CD69. The germline gives CDR1 MNHEY, CDR2 SVGAGI. V was clipped by 6 bases and J by 6 bases, with 18 bases between them. The CDR3 covers 14 residues. This was the immunoSEQ version 4 assay in survey mode. Genomic DNA was diluted to around 10 ng/uL, up to 1 ug per sample. Clones were sequenced by immunoSEQ multiplex PCR, and TCRdb holds only the in-frame ones, with some missing. Of approximately 20,000 clones in the sample, approximately 80% were seen once. This clone was observed a single time. Its matching antigen is unknown.

The starting material was CD4+ T cells sorted from PBMCs after approximately 19-hour stimulation, obtained from a patient who received antiretroviral therapy. The chain combines TRBV6-5 with TRBJ2-7; maybe TRBD1 (9 bases). The sequence was obtained from an adult man with HIV who was CMV-seropositive. Written as DNA, the CDR3 is TGTGCCAGCAGGGGACAGGGTCGGGGGGGCGAGCAGTACTTC. Encoded protein: CASRGQGRGGEQYF.